Here is one T cell receptor beta chain with its context. Trimming cost V 5 bases and J 5 bases, with 9 bases left between them. This CDR3 comprises 12 residues. The data derive from a study of blood T cell repertoires in COVID-19. Original processing methods: Amplification with reference gene primers provided the estimates of nucleated cell counts. The repertoire was sequenced with immunoSEQ multiplex PCR; TCRdb's copy has only in-frame clones and lacks some. V and J calls and clone size are copied from that table; D and trimming were computed from the DNA. Altogether some 270,000 clones are present, nearly 90% being singletons, with the ten largest covering approximately 2%.

The chain is built from TRBV12-3 or TRBV12-4 and TRBJ1-2; no reliable D call. The sequenced sample consisted of PBMCs or T cells enriched from blood (not recorded which). This TCR was sampled from a woman aged 60-70 years who had recovered from COVID-19. The CDR3 loop is CASSGTGYGYTF. CDR3 DNA sequence: TGTGCCAGCAGTGGAACGGGGTATGGCTACACCTTC.